The 9 T cell receptor beta chains reported below all come from one sample, sequenced in a study of T cell repertoires in cytomegalovirus infection. TCRdb called the reads again in MiXCR, with one record for every CDR3 protein. The repertoire holds about 740,000 distinct CDR3 sequences, with 35% as singletons. Source material: PBMCs. Source of these receptors: a human donor in good health (CMV status not recorded). Some clones in this sample may be carry-over from other donors' samples.

This clonotype was observed a few times. The V call is TRBV6-5, the J call TRBJ1-1; 8 positions match TRBD1. The CDR3 runs 13 residues. V trimming: 5 bases; J trimming: 6 bases; junction bases outside the gene matches: 5. CDR1 MNHEY and CDR2 SVGAGI come from the germline V gene. The CDR3 coding sequence is TGTGCCAGCAGTCGACAGGGGAGGGCTGAAGCTTTCTTT. This sequence encodes CASSRQGRAEAFF.

This clonotype was seen at least ten times. The V call is TRBV7-3, the J call TRBJ1-1; no clear D gene. Trimming cost V 0 bases and J 8 bases, with 10 bases left between them. Germline V gene lookup returns CDR1 SGHTA and CDR2 FQGTGA. The CDR3 contains 13 residues. This CDR3 reads CASSLTSSEEAFF. CDR3 DNA: TGTGCCAGCAGCTTAACCTCCAGCGAAGAAGCTTTCTTT.

The V call is TRBV7-9, the J call TRBJ2-5, with 8 bases aligning to TRBD1. In germline, CDR1 is SEHNR, CDR2 FQNEAQ (reference sequence). Unmatched junction bases numbered 8, after V lost 3 bases and J lost 2 bases. This CDR3 contains 16 residues. CDR3 DNA: TGTGCCAGCAGCTTCCGGACAGGGACCTTACAAGAGACCCAGTACTTC. Translating gives CASSFRTGTLQETQYF.

CDR3 loop: CASSESLAITGELFF. CDR3 nucleotide sequence: TGTGCCAGCAGTGAAAGTCTAGCGATAACCGGGGAGCTGTTTTTT. This sequence joins TRBV2 and TRBJ2-2; D is possibly TRBD2 (6 bases). Looked up from germline, CDR1 is SNHLY and CDR2 is FYNNEI. There are 15 residues in the CDR3. The ends were cut back, 2 bases at V and 5 bases at J, with 12 bases in the middle.

The chain links TRBV25-1 to TRBJ1-1; no definite D call. The CDR3 is made up of 14 amino acids. V dropped 1 base and J dropped 1 base, with 7 bases sitting between them. CDR1 and CDR2 from the germline V gene are MGHDK and SYGVNS. DNA for the CDR3: TGTGCCAGCAGTGAATTTGGCAGGAACACTGAAGCTTTCTTT. Translated: CASSEFGRNTEAFF.

This clonotype was detected many times. The chain employs TRBV12-5 and TRBJ1-1, with a weak D call TRBD1 (5 bases). Per the germline V gene, CDR1 is LGHNT and CDR2 is FRNRAP. The CDR3 has 13 residues. V was shortened by 2 bases and J by 4 bases, with 8 bases between the two germline ends. The CDR3 bases are TGTGCTAGTGGTTTGTGGGGCCGCACTGAAGCTTTCTTT. Protein: CASGLWGRTEAFF.

This clonotype has a handful of counts. V gene TRBV19 combines with J gene TRBJ2-7, with TRBD1 identical over 7 bases. Germline lookup yields CDR1 LNHDA and CDR2 SQIVND (reference sequence). V was pared by 4 bases and J by 0 bases, with 6 bases of the junction left unmatched. This CDR3 has 15 residues. The CDR3 protein is CASSTRTGSSYEQYF. The DNA of the CDR3 is TGTGCCAGTAGTACACGGACAGGCAGCTCCTACGAGCAGTACTTC. Full variable domain (outside the CDR3, taken from reference TRBV19 and TRBJ2-7): DGGITQSPKYLFRKEGQNVTLSCEQNLNHDAMYWYRQDPGQGLRLIYYSQIVNDFQKGDIAEGYSVSREKKESFPLTVTSAQKNPTAFYLCASSTRTGSSYEQYFGPGTRLTVT.

Details on this clonotype: One base away lies a much larger clone, so this may be a sequencing read error. The V gene is TRBV28, the J gene TRBJ2-3; 11 nucleotides line up with TRBD2. CDR1 is MDHEN, CDR2 SYDVKM, per germline. CDR3 length equals 19 residues. The junction had 15 bases not matched to a gene; V was cut back by 7 bases and J by 0 bases. CDR3 bases: TGTGCCAGCATTTTTGAAACTAGCGGGAGAGCGTCTAGCACAGATACGCAGTATTTT. Its protein is CASIFETSGRASSTDTQYF.

The J gene is TRBJ2-4, the V gene TRBV19, with 9 bases fitting TRBD2. J was trimmed by 1 base and V by 7 bases; bases with no gene match: 14. The CDR3 sequence is 18 residues long. Per the germline V gene, CDR1 is LNHDA and CDR2 is SQIVND (reference sequence). The CDR3 DNA reads TGTGCCAGTATGCCCGTGGGTAGCGGGAGTCGGGCCAAAAACATTCAGTACTTC. Translating it yields CASMPVGSGSRAKNIQYF. Together with reference TRBV19 and TRBJ2-4, the CDR3 gives the full variable domain: DGGITQSPKYLFRKEGQNVTLSCEQNLNHDAMYWYRQDPGQGLRLIYYSQIVNDFQKGDIAEGYSVSREKKESFPLTVTSAQKNPTAFYLCASMPVGSGSRAKNIQYFGAGTRLSVL.